Below, 25 T cell receptor beta chains from the same sample are listed, as sequenced in a study of CD8 T cells in Susac syndrome. With random hexamers, reverse transcription was performed on roughly 0.5 to 1 ug of RNA. MiXCR, run by TCRdb on the immunoSEQ multiplex PCR reads, gives a single entry per CDR3 protein. The top ten clones hold 0.5% to 0.55% of a sample with about 49,000 distinct CDR3 sequences, 93% of them seen once. Sequenced input: CD8+ T cells from PBMCs. Receptors originate from a human donor in good health.

This clonotype appeared once. V gene TRBV4-1 combines with J gene TRBJ2-5; 7 bases agree with TRBD1. This CDR3 spans 17 amino acids. The V gene's germline CDR1 is MGHRA and CDR2 YSYEKL. The trim removed 1 base at V and 2 bases at J, leaving 10 bases unmatched. CDR3 loop: CASSQGSSGTDQETQYF. DNA of the CDR3: TGCGCCAGCAGCCAAGGTAGTTCGGGGACAGATCAAGAGACCCAGTACTTC.

This clonotype has a handful of counts. This rearrangement joins TRBV5-5 to TRBJ2-5; D is undetermined. Looked up from germline, CDR1 is SGHKS and CDR2 is YYEKEE (reference sequence). The CDR3 extends over 11 amino acids. The V and J ends lost 0 bases and 3 bases respectively, with 0 bases between them. The CDR3 coding sequence is TGTGCCAGCAGCTTGGAAGAGACCCAGTACTTC. Protein sequence: CASSLEETQYF. Together with reference TRBV5-5 and TRBJ2-5, the CDR3 gives the full variable domain: DAGVTQSPTHLIKTRGQQVTLRCSPISGHKSVSWYQQVLGQGPQFIFQYYEKEERGRGNFPDRFSARQFPNYSSELNVNALLLGDSALYLCASSLEETQYFGPGTRLLVL.

V and J are TRBV5-1 and TRBJ2-1, with 10 bases identical to TRBD1. V lost 3 bases to trimming and J lost 6 bases; unmatched junction nucleotides: 12. Germline-derived CDR1 and CDR2 are SGHRS and YFSETQ. This CDR3 has 17 amino acids. The CDR3 region has the DNA TGCGCCAGCAGCTGGGGGACAGGGGATGGTTCTATCAATGAGCAGTTCTTC. Encoded protein: CASSWGTGDGSINEQFF.

V usage is TRBV14 and J usage is TRBJ2-3; no firm D call. V lost 4 bases and J 2 bases, leaving 10 bases between the germline ends. Germline CDR1 is SGHDN and CDR2 is FVKESK. CDR3 length: 14 amino acids. CDR3 protein: CASSLGRHTDTQYF. CDR3 bases: TGTGCCAGCAGCCTTGGGCGGCACACAGATACGCAGTATTTT.

The V and J genes are TRBV29-1 and TRBJ2-5, with 8 bases identical to TRBD1. The CDR3 sequence is 16 residues long. J lost 3 bases, V lost 3 bases, and 12 bases had no gene match. Germline values: CDR1 SQVTM, CDR2 ANQGSEA. The CDR3 loop is CSVETRAAGGEETQYF. For the CDR3, the DNA is TGCAGCGTTGAGACCCGTGCTGCAGGGGGCGAAGAGACCCAGTACTTC. Filled out from reference TRBV29-1 and TRBJ2-5, the complete variable domain reads SAVISQKPSRDICQRGTSLTIQCQVDSQVTMMFWYRQQPGQSLTLIATANQGSEATYESGFVIDKFPISRPNLTFSTLTVSNMSPEDSSIYLCSVETRAAGGEETQYFGPGTRLLVL.

J is TRBJ2-2 and V is TRBV5-6; 13 positions agree with TRBD2. Germline CDR1 is SGHDT and CDR2 is YYEEEE. The CDR3 runs to 16 residues. J gave up 6 bases and V 0 bases, and 2 bases lay outside the gene matches. The CDR3 coding sequence is TGTGCCAGCAGCTTGGGACTAGCGGGAGGACCCGGGGAGCTGTTTTTT. Translating gives CASSLGLAGGPGELFF.

This chain uses TRBV24-1 with TRBJ2-3; unclear D gene. Trimming shortened V by 5 bases and J by 0 bases, and 14 bases separated the two germline ends. The CDR3 is 16 amino acids. Germline CDR1 is KGHDR and CDR2 is SFDVKD. The CDR3 coding sequence is TGTGCCACCAGTGTTTATTCTGGGTCTAGCACAGATACGCAGTATTTT. Its translation is CATSVYSGSSTDTQYF.

This clonotype was recorded only once. J is TRBJ1-2 and V is TRBV10-2, with unresolved D. The V and J ends lost 8 bases and 5 bases respectively, with 6 bases between them. CDR1 and CDR2 from the germline V gene are WSHSY and SAAADI. CDR3 length equals 10 residues. DNA for the CDR3: TGCGCCAGCCCAGGATATGGCTACACCTTC. This sequence encodes CASPGYGYTF.

The V gene is TRBV2, the J gene TRBJ1-5, with D unclear. Germline V CDR1 and CDR2: SNHLY, FYNNEI. The V and J ends lost 3 bases and 5 bases respectively, with 5 bases between them. The length of the CDR3 is 12 residues. The CDR3 is CASSEGYQPQHF. DNA for the CDR3: TGTGCCAGCAGTGAGGGCTATCAGCCCCAGCATTTT.

V usage is TRBV27 and J usage is TRBJ2-7; 7 bases agree with TRBD1. V lost 0 bases, J lost 6 bases, and 5 bases stayed unmatched. This CDR3 is built from 14 residues. Germline V lookup: CDR1 MNHEY, CDR2 SMNVEV (reference sequence). The CDR3 nucleotides are TGTGCCAGCAGTTTATCGTCCGGGACAGTCGAGCAGTACTTC. Translation gives CASSLSSGTVEQYF.

The V call is TRBV27, the J call TRBJ2-7; 7 nucleotides agree with TRBD2. The CDR3 consists of 14 residues. Unmatched junction bases numbered 8, after V lost 3 bases and J lost 6 bases. Germline CDR1 MNHEY, CDR2 SMNVEV (reference sequence). CDR3 loop: CASSLGGTTFEQYF. In nucleotides, the CDR3 is TGTGCCAGCAGTTTGGGGGGGACTACCTTCGAGCAGTACTTC.

The V call is TRBV7-9, the J call TRBJ2-5, with D maybe TRBD2 (6 bases). V shed 2 bases and J shed 4 bases, with 11 bases lying between them. From germline, CDR1 is SEHNR and CDR2 FQNEAQ (reference sequence). CDR3 length: 14 residues. The CDR3 spells CASSLFAGTETQYF. Here the CDR3 DNA reads TGTGCCAGCAGCTTATTCGCGGGGACAGAGACCCAGTACTTC.

The chain links TRBV5-4 to TRBJ2-7, with TRBD2 matching over 10 bases. Unmatched junction bases numbered 11, after V lost 1 base and J lost 4 bases. Germline lookup yields CDR1 SGHNT and CDR2 YYREEE (reference sequence). The CDR3 runs to 17 residues. Here the CDR3 reads CASSLSTLAGEGYEQYF. The CDR3 bases are TGTGCCAGCAGCTTGTCAACCCTAGCGGGAGAAGGATACGAGCAGTACTTC.

The V and J genes are TRBV6-6 and TRBJ2-7; D uncertain. This CDR3 has 12 residues. Trimming took 6 bases from V and 1 from J, leaving 7 bases between them. Germline assignment: CDR1 MNHNY and CDR2 SVGAGI (reference sequence). This CDR3 is CASSAESYEQYF. The CDR3 region has the DNA TGTGCCAGCAGCGCTGAGTCCTACGAGCAGTACTTC.

This chain joins TRBV5-6 and TRBJ2-5; D may correspond to TRBD1 or TRBD2 (7 bases each). Germline V gene lookup returns CDR1 SGHDT and CDR2 YYEEEE. V was cut by 1 base and J by 3 bases, with 13 bases left in between. The CDR3 runs 15 residues. DNA for the CDR3: TGTGCCAGCAGCTTGTTCAGGGGGGGTAAAGAGACCCAGTACTTC. It codes for CASSLFRGGKETQYF. Filled out from reference TRBV5-6 and TRBJ2-5, the complete variable domain reads DAGVTQSPTHLIKTRGQQVTLRCSPKSGHDTVSWYQQALGQGPQFIFQYYEEEERQRGNFPDRFSGHQFPNYSSELNVNALLLGDSALYLCASSLFRGGKETQYFGPGTRLLVL.

V usage is TRBV27 and J usage is TRBJ2-2; a possible D gene is TRBD2 (5 bases). This CDR3 contains 14 residues. CDR1 MNHEY and CDR2 SMNVEV come from the germline V gene (reference sequence). V was pared by 4 bases and J by 3 bases, with 9 bases between. CDR3 sequence reads: CASSSDSYTGELFF. The CDR3 nucleotides read TGTGCCAGCAGTTCGGACTCCTACACCGGGGAGCTGTTTTTT.

This chain connects TRBV29-1 to TRBJ1-1, with 9 bases that match TRBD1. CDR3 length equals 13 residues. V lost 7 bases and J lost 2; bases outside the gene matches: 5. Germline loops: CDR1 SQVTM, CDR2 ANQGSEA. CDR3 sequence: CSARTGANTEAFF. In DNA form, the CDR3 reads TGCAGCGCCCGGACAGGGGCTAACACTGAAGCTTTCTTT.

The chain links TRBV28 to TRBJ2-7; D may correspond to TRBD1 or TRBD2 (5 bases each). CDR1 MDHEN and CDR2 SYDVKM come from the germline V gene. The CDR3 has 15 residues. Deletions cut 3 bases from V and 5 bases from J, with 17 bases between. The CDR3 is CASSLPVDRGDEQYF. CDR3 coding DNA: TGTGCCAGCAGTTTGCCGGTGGATCGAGGGGACGAGCAGTACTTC. The whole variable domain, filled in from reference TRBV28 and TRBJ2-7, reads DVKVTQSSRYLVKRTGEKVFLECVQDMDHENMFWYRQDPGLGLRLIYFSYDVKMKEKGDIPEGYSVSREKKERFSLILESASTNQTSMYLCASSLPVDRGDEQYFGPGTRLTVT.

This chain connects TRBV2 to TRBJ2-2, with 11 bases identical to TRBD2. With 7 bases clipped from V and 1 base from J, the junction kept 2 bases outside the gene matches. Per germline, CDR1 SNHLY and CDR2 FYNNEI. The CDR3 is 15 residues long. In DNA form, the CDR3 reads TGTGCCAGCATGGGGACTAGCGGGAACACCGGGGAGCTGTTTTTT. Protein product: CASMGTSGNTGELFF.

The table lists this clonotype with a few counts. CDR3 DNA sequence: TGTGCCAGCAGTGAGTCGGAAGATTCCTACGAGCAGTACTTC. Translated, it gives CASSESEDSYEQYF. The chain links TRBV2 to TRBJ2-7; the D is unclear. CDR1 SNHLY and CDR2 FYNNEI come from the germline V gene. CDR3 length equals 14 residues. V was trimmed by 3 bases and J by 1 base, leaving 10 bases between them.

As DNA, the CDR3 is TGTGCCAGCAGCCCCAGAATCGGACAGGGGAGGGAGAATGAGCAGTTCTTC. This gives the protein CASSPRIGQGRENEQFF. The chain couples TRBV7-9 to TRBJ2-1; TRBD1 agrees at 9 bases. V gave up 5 bases and J gave up 7 bases; unmatched junction bases: 15. The germline CDR1 and CDR2 sequences are SEHNR and FQNEAQ (reference sequence). CDR3 length: 17 residues.

The rearrangement uses TRBV2 and TRBJ2-4; D may be TRBD1 (6 bases). CDR3 length: 15 amino acids. CDR1 is SNHLY, CDR2 FYNNEI, per germline. V dropped 5 bases and J dropped 7 bases, with 18 bases sitting between them. The CDR3 loop is CASSLSGAGLNIQYF. The CDR3 DNA reads as TGTGCCAGCAGTTTGTCAGGGGCCGGATTGAACATTCAGTACTTC.

The chain uses TRBV7-9 and TRBJ1-1; D unclear. The ends were cut back, 3 bases at V and 5 bases at J, with 10 bases in the middle. Germline V gene data show CDR1 as SEHNR and CDR2 as FQNEAQ (reference sequence). The CDR3 consists of 13 residues. CDR3 amino acids: CASSFPSTTEAFF. In DNA form, the CDR3 reads TGTGCCAGCAGCTTCCCCAGCACAACTGAAGCTTTCTTT.

This chain connects TRBV6-6 to TRBJ2-3; a weak D match, TRBD2 (6 bases). This CDR3 has 15 residues. Germline-derived CDR1 and CDR2 are MNHNY and SVGAGI (reference sequence). Trimming took 0 bases from V and 1 from J, leaving 8 bases between them. CDR3 bases: TGTGCCAGCAGTTACTCAGGAGGGGGCACAGATACGCAGTATTTT. Translated: CASSYSGGGTDTQYF.

The rearrangement uses TRBV7-9 and TRBJ1-2, with D hard to call. Germline V CDR1 and CDR2: SEHNR, FQNEAQ (reference sequence). The ends were cut back, 3 bases at V and 3 bases at J, with 8 bases in the middle. This CDR3 comprises 13 residues. The DNA of the CDR3 is TGTGCCAGCAGCTTGGGCAGCGACTATGGCTACACCTTC. This gives the protein CASSLGSDYGYTF.